This TCR beta chain is from a study of cytomegalovirus exposure and HLA in healthy donors. General study points: In a later analysis, productive TCRs from donors in an Asian-associated ancestry cluster reportedly carried fewer N-insertions than the cohort mean. Most sequenced TCRs were rare (though some public TCRs occurred in many donors).

Points on this clone: Antigen: not known.

The V gene's germline CDR1 is LNHDA and CDR2 SQIVND (reference sequence). V was pared by 4 bases and J by 5 bases, with 11 bases between. This CDR3 spans 13 amino acids. Both 60 Vbeta primers and 13 Jbeta primers went into the PCR. Measured with immunoSEQ multiplex PCR; TCRdb has only the in-frame clones, and not every one. The data contain over 95,000 clones, about 74% of them singletons. The V call is TRBV19, the J call TRBJ1-1; possibly TRBD1 for D (5 bases). The origin of this receptor is a female donor in good health and CMV-seronegative. The sequencing sample was made of PBMCs. The CDR3: CASSNLGGTEAFF. The CDR3 nucleotides are TGTGCCAGTAGTAACCTTGGGGGGACTGAAGCTTTCTTT.